A single sample is the source of the 31 T cell receptor beta chains below, sequenced in a study of blood T cell repertoires in COVID-19. Some clones are missing from TCRdb's copy, which holds only in-frame ones; the method was immunoSEQ multiplex PCR. Among approximately 94,000 clones listed, approximately 93% were seen once. The sequenced sample consisted of peripheral blood. Receptor source: a man in his fifties or sixties with active COVID-19.

The rearrangement joins TRBV5-1 to TRBJ2-2, with a possible D match to TRBD1 (6 bases). V lost 0 bases and J 7 bases, leaving 13 bases between the germline ends. The germline gives CDR1 SGHRS, CDR2 YFSETQ. The CDR3 spans 15 residues. The CDR3 reads CASSLDREAGGELFF. The CDR3 nucleotides are TGCGCCAGCAGCTTGGACAGGGAAGCAGGCGGGGAGCTGTTTTTT. The entire variable domain, with the rest obtained from reference TRBV5-1 and TRBJ2-2, is as follows: KAGVTQTPRYLIKTRGQQVTLSCSPISGHRSVSWYQQTPGQGLQFLFEYFSETQRNKGNFPGRFSGRQFSNSRSEMNVSTLELGDSALYLCASSLDREAGGELFFGEGSRLTVL.

The rearrangement joins TRBV6-5 to TRBJ1-2, with D possibly matching TRBD1 (5 bases). This CDR3 spans 13 amino acids. CDR1 and CDR2 (germline): MNHEY, SVGAGI. Trimming shortened V by 6 bases and J by 6 bases, and 14 bases separated the two germline ends. The CDR3: CASRRRGVDGYTF. CDR3 coding DNA: TGTGCCAGCAGGAGGCGGGGCGTTGATGGCTACACCTTC.

V and J are TRBV7-9 and TRBJ1-1; D not certain. The V and J ends lost 0 bases and 9 bases respectively, with 17 bases between them. Germline V gives CDR1 SEHNR, CDR2 FQNEAQ (reference sequence). The CDR3 length is 15 residues. In DNA, the CDR3 is TGTGCCAGCAGCTTAGCGGCGGGCCCCCAGCTCAAAGCTTTCTTT. This sequence encodes CASSLAAGPQLKAFF.

J is TRBJ1-1 and V is TRBV6-5; D unclear. The CDR3 runs 13 residues. V shed 6 bases and J shed 0 bases, with 8 bases lying between them. Per the germline V gene, CDR1 is MNHEY and CDR2 is SVGAGI. The CDR3 sequence: CASSPIVNTEAFF. CDR3 DNA: TGTGCCAGCAGCCCAATAGTGAACACTGAAGCTTTCTTT.

This clone was detected once. The V call is TRBV9, the J call TRBJ2-5; the D is unclear. The germline V and J ends were trimmed by 0 bases and 4 bases, with 7 bases remaining between them. The CDR3 is 13 amino acids. Germline V gene lookup returns CDR1 SGDLS and CDR2 YYNGEE. CDR3 DNA: TGTGCCAGCAGCGTAGGGCATCCAGAGACCCAGTACTTC. This sequence encodes CASSVGHPETQYF.

This clone has a handful of counts. The chain carries TRBV6-2 or TRBV6-3 and TRBJ1-5, with D uncertain. Trimming shortened V by 5 bases and J by 4 bases, and 12 bases separated the two germline ends. The CDR3 is made up of 14 amino acids. CDR1 and CDR2 (germline): MNHEY, SVGEGT. This chain's CDR3 is CASSKKAGNQPQHF. The CDR3 DNA is TGTGCCAGCAGTAAGAAGGCAGGTAATCAGCCCCAGCATTTT.

This sequence joins TRBV7-2 and TRBJ2-1, with TRBD2 identical over 10 bases. This CDR3 has 14 amino acids. Germline-derived CDR1 and CDR2 are SGHTA and FQGNSA. Trimming took 3 bases from V and 9 from J; bases not matched to a gene: 5. CDR3 in amino acids: CASSLSSGGSEQFF. CDR3 in DNA: TGTGCCAGCAGCTTGTCTAGCGGGGGAAGTGAGCAGTTCTTC.

CDR3 coding DNA: TGTGCCAGCGCCCAAGCGGGACCGGTCTCTGGAAACACCATATATTTT. This gives the protein CASAQAGPVSGNTIYF. The chain combines TRBV21-1 with TRBJ1-3. TRBV21-1 is a recognized pseudogene. CDR3 size: 16 residues.

The J gene is TRBJ1-1, the V gene TRBV3-1 (or the pseudogene TRBV3-2); D unclear. The CDR3 totals 15 residues. Trimming removed 4 bases from V and 1 base from J, with 13 bases in between. The germline V gene has CDR1 LGHDT and CDR2 YNNKEL (reference sequence). CDR3 residues: CASSRTENKNTEAFF. The CDR3, as DNA: TGTGCCAGCAGCCGGACTGAGAACAAGAACACTGAAGCTTTCTTT.

The chain employs TRBV15 and TRBJ2-1, with D possibly being TRBD2 (6 bases). Deletions cut 4 bases from V and 3 bases from J, with 7 bases between. The CDR3 contains 13 residues. Germline V lookup: CDR1 LNHNV, CDR2 YYDKDF (reference sequence). In DNA form, the CDR3 reads TGTGCCACCAGCACCGGGGGCTACAATGAGCAGTTCTTC. It is translated as CATSTGGYNEQFF.

V and J are TRBV2 and TRBJ2-7, with 7 bases aligning to TRBD1. The V and J ends lost 7 bases and 2 bases, in that order; junction bases with no gene match: 8. Germline values: CDR1 SNHLY, CDR2 FYNNEI. The length of the CDR3 is 14 residues. CDR3 sequence reads: CASKSQDRAYEQYF. DNA for the CDR3: TGTGCCAGCAAGTCCCAAGACAGGGCCTACGAGCAGTACTTC.

The chain employs TRBV5-1 and TRBJ1-1; 8 bases fit TRBD1. This CDR3 has 17 amino acids. The V gene's germline CDR1 is SGHRS and CDR2 YFSETQ. After removal of 4 bases from V and 1 base from J, the junction contained 12 bases not matched to a gene. DNA of the CDR3: TGCGCCAGCAGCCGGAATACAGGGGGGGTAAGGAACACTGAAGCTTTCTTT. It translates to CASSRNTGGVRNTEAFF. Full variable domain (remainder filled in from reference TRBV5-1 and TRBJ1-1): KAGVTQTPRYLIKTRGQQVTLSCSPISGHRSVSWYQQTPGQGLQFLFEYFSETQRNKGNFPGRFSGRQFSNSRSEMNVSTLELGDSALYLCASSRNTGGVRNTEAFFGQGTRLTVV.

This chain links TRBV7-2 with TRBJ2-4, with 12 bases fitting TRBD2. The CDR3 has 15 residues. Trimming cost V 5 bases and J 7 bases; bases outside gene matches: 6. Germline CDR1 SGHTA, CDR2 FQGNSA. The DNA of the CDR3 is TGTGCCAGCAGCATACCTAGCGGGAGGGTGAACATTCAGTACTTC. Translation gives CASSIPSGRVNIQYF.

The chain joins TRBV2 to TRBJ1-2; 9 nucleotides align to TRBD1. CDR3 length equals 18 residues. Losses at the gene ends were 6 bases for V and 0 bases for J; bases not matched to a gene: 14. Per the germline V gene, CDR1 is SNHLY and CDR2 is FYNNEI. In DNA, the CDR3 is TGTGCCAGCAGCGCTTGGAGAACAGGGGGCAAAGCTAACTATGGCTACACCTTC. Protein product: CASSAWRTGGKANYGYTF. The whole variable domain, filled in from reference TRBV2 and TRBJ1-2, reads EPEVTQTPSHQVTQMGQEVILRCVPISNHLYFYWYRQILGQKVEFLVSFYNNEISEKSEIFDDQFSVERPDGSNFTLKIRSTKLEDSAMYFCASSAWRTGGKANYGYTFGSGTRLTVV.

This CDR3 reads CASSPRGEGSNQPQHF. The CDR3 coding sequence is TGTGCCAGCAGTCCTCGGGGTGAGGGTAGCAATCAGCCCCAGCATTTT. The rearrangement links TRBV27 to TRBJ1-5; D is unclear. Germline V gives CDR1 MNHEY, CDR2 SMNVEV (reference sequence). This CDR3 comprises 16 residues. Trimming removed 5 bases at V and 0 bases at J, with 14 bases between.

The chain uses TRBV9 and TRBJ2-1; the D is unclear. Looked up from germline, CDR1 is SGDLS and CDR2 is YYNGEE. Trimming left V 3 bases short and J 9 bases short, with 16 bases between. The CDR3 runs to 14 residues. As DNA, the CDR3 is TGTGCCAGCAGCGGAAAGACTTACCCCACTGAGCAGTTCTTC. Its protein product is CASSGKTYPTEQFF.

The rearrangement uses TRBV12-3 or TRBV12-4 and TRBJ2-1; weak D call: TRBD2 (6 bases). The CDR3 has 13 residues. V lost 6 bases and J 4 bases, leaving 10 bases between the germline ends. The CDR3 loop is CASRASDYNEQFF. CDR3 sequence (DNA): TGTGCCAGCAGGGCTAGCGATTACAATGAGCAGTTCTTC.

The V and J genes are TRBV11-2 and TRBJ2-5, with TRBD2 identical over 7 bases. CDR1 SGHAT and CDR2 FQNNGV come from the germline V gene. Trimming cost V 5 bases and J 7 bases; bases outside gene matches: 7. The length of the CDR3 is 13 residues. CDR3 in amino acids: CASSTGLESTQYF. In DNA form, the CDR3 reads TGTGCCAGCAGCACCGGACTAGAATCGACCCAGTACTTC.

The chain combines TRBV6-6 with TRBJ2-1, with TRBD2 matching over 10 bases. V shed 5 bases, J shed 8 bases, and the junction held 12 bases outside the gene matches. The CDR3 contains 16 residues. In germline, CDR1 is MNHNY, CDR2 SVGAGI (reference sequence). CDR3 in amino acids: CASSPGERGGLHEQFF. For the CDR3, the DNA is TGTGCCAGCAGTCCAGGGGAGCGGGGGGGCCTCCATGAGCAGTTCTTC.

The chain carries TRBV5-1 and TRBJ1-1, with D maybe TRBD1 (5 bases). With 5 bases removed from V and 2 bases from J, the gap between germline ends came to 10 bases. The CDR3 sequence is 13 residues long. CDR1 is SGHRS and CDR2 is YFSETQ in the germline V gene. The CDR3 is CASSIDSNTEAFF. The CDR3 DNA follows: TGCGCCAGCAGTATCGACAGCAACACTGAAGCTTTCTTT. The full variable domain, rest sourced from reference TRBV5-1 and TRBJ1-1, is KAGVTQTPRYLIKTRGQQVTLSCSPISGHRSVSWYQQTPGQGLQFLFEYFSETQRNKGNFPGRFSGRQFSNSRSEMNVSTLELGDSALYLCASSIDSNTEAFFGQGTRLTVV.

The chain uses TRBV28 and TRBJ2-4; weak D call: TRBD2 (5 bases). The CDR3 loop spans 13 amino acids. V lost 6 bases to trimming and J lost 3 bases, with 9 bases between them. The germline V gene encodes CDR1 MDHEN and CDR2 SYDVKM. The DNA of the CDR3 is TGTGCCAGCAGGAGGGATGTCAAAAACATTCAGTACTTC. Translated: CASRRDVKNIQYF.

J is TRBJ2-5 and V is TRBV29-1, with 12 bases aligning to TRBD2. Losses at the gene ends were 2 bases for V and 5 bases for J; bases not matched to a gene: 12. Per germline, CDR1 SQVTM and CDR2 ANQGSEA. The CDR3 has 17 residues. In DNA, the CDR3 is TGCAGCGTTGAATTAGGGGGGCTAGCGGGAGGGGTGGAGACCCAGTACTTC. The encoded protein is CSVELGGLAGGVETQYF.

J is TRBJ1-1 and V is TRBV3-1 (or the pseudogene TRBV3-2); 8 nucleotides match TRBD1. The CDR3 is 17 residues long. V lost 6 bases, J lost 0 bases, and 12 bases stayed unmatched. Germline CDR1 LGHDT, CDR2 YNNKEL (reference sequence). CDR3 DNA: TGTGCCAGCAGTAACCTACACAGGGGGAAAATGAACACTGAAGCTTTCTTT. It encodes CASSNLHRGKMNTEAFF.

The chain is built from TRBV2 and TRBJ2-1; weak D call: TRBD2 (5 bases). Germline V gene lookup returns CDR1 SNHLY and CDR2 FYNNEI. The CDR3 is made up of 11 amino acids. Trimming cost V 5 bases and J 7 bases, with 6 bases left between them. The CDR3 DNA is TGTGCCAGCAGTAGGGAGAATGAGCAGTTCTTC. Translation: CASSRENEQFF.

The chain employs TRBV5-1 and TRBJ2-7, with 13 bases identical to TRBD2. The CDR3 spans 16 residues. The junction had 8 bases not matched to a gene; V was cut back by 4 bases and J by 4 bases. CDR1 is SGHRS and CDR2 is YFSETQ in the germline V gene. In nucleotides, the CDR3 is TGCGCCAGCAGCCCCAAGGGACTAGCGGGACGGTACGAGCAGTACGTC. Translated: CASSPKGLAGRYEQYV.

The V gene is TRBV6-5, the J gene TRBJ1-6, with a possible D match to TRBD1 (6 bases). Trimming removed 2 bases at V and 10 bases at J, with 12 bases between. The germline gives CDR1 MNHEY, CDR2 SVGAGI. CDR3 length equals 14 residues. The CDR3 loop reads CASSYHRAGSPLHF. The CDR3, as DNA: TGTGCCAGCAGTTACCACAGGGCCGGGTCACCCCTCCACTTT.

This chain joins TRBV7-9 and TRBJ1-3; 7 bases are shared with TRBD1. The V and J ends lost 5 bases and 0 bases, in that order; junction bases with no gene match: 7. The length of the CDR3 is 16 residues. Germline CDR1 reads SEHNR; CDR2 reads FQNEAQ (reference sequence). The CDR3 DNA reads TGTGCCAGCAGCCCGGGACAGTTTAACTCTGGAAACACCATATATTTT. Its translation: CASSPGQFNSGNTIYF.

The J gene is TRBJ1-6, the V gene TRBV11-3; TRBD1 matches 9 bases. The CDR3 consists of 15 residues. V was clipped by 3 bases and J by 7 bases; unmatched bases: 4. Germline-derived CDR1 and CDR2 are SGHNT and YENEEA. The CDR3 spells CASSFGQGRNSPLHF. For the CDR3, the DNA is TGTGCCAGCAGCTTCGGACAGGGGAGAAATTCACCCCTCCACTTT.

The V and J genes are TRBV5-1 and TRBJ1-6; possibly TRBD1 for D (5 bases). V dropped 0 bases and J dropped 4 bases, with 8 bases sitting between them. The germline V gene has CDR1 SGHRS and CDR2 YFSETQ. The CDR3 runs 15 residues. As DNA, the CDR3 is TGCGCCAGCAGCTTGGAATCAGGGTATAATTCACCCCTCCACTTT. It translates to CASSLESGYNSPLHF.

The chain uses TRBV6-5 and TRBJ2-3; D uncertain. V was shortened by 7 bases and J by 1 base, with 15 bases between the two germline ends. This CDR3 contains 15 residues. Germline V gene data show CDR1 as MNHEY and CDR2 as SVGAGI. The DNA for the CDR3 is TGTGCCAGCATTCCGGTCCCTGGGCGCACAGATACGCAGTATTTT. Amino acids: CASIPVPGRTDTQYF.

The chain employs TRBV6-5 and TRBJ2-4; TRBD1 is a possible D gene (5 bases). Deletions cut 4 bases from V and 9 bases from J, with 10 bases between. CDR3 size: 12 residues. CDR1 and CDR2 from the germline V gene are MNHEY and SVGAGI. As DNA, the CDR3 is TGTGCCAGCAGTTCCCCTGGGGCCATTCAGTACTTC. It codes for CASSSPGAIQYF.